This passage covers 16 T cell receptor beta chains from one sample sequenced in a study of CD8 T cells in ankylosing spondylitis. MiXCR, run by TCRdb on the 5' RACE reads, gives a single entry per CDR3 protein. The sample consists of a few hundred thousand distinct CDR3 sequences, 20% of them appearing once. Sequenced input: blood, either unsorted or a sorted T cell fraction (not recorded which). Every receptor here comes from a male donor with ankylosing spondylitis or in good health (not recorded which).

This sequence joins TRBV7-9 and TRBJ2-1; D gene uncertain. This CDR3 is 15 amino acids long. The V end was cut by 5 bases, the J end by 6 bases, with 17 bases between. Germline V CDR1 and CDR2: SEHNR, FQNEAQ (reference sequence). The CDR3 DNA is TGTGCCAGCAGCCCCCTTACGTACGGGCGCAATGAGCAGTTCTTC. This gives the protein CASSPLTYGRNEQFF.

There are many counts of this clonotype. The chain joins TRBV12-3 or TRBV12-4 to TRBJ1-2; no firm D call. Trimming shortened V by 5 bases and J by 7 bases, and 8 bases separated the two germline ends. The CDR3 spans 11 residues. The CDR3 DNA is TGTGCCAGCAGTCTCCGCGGTGGCTACACCTTC. It is translated as CASSLRGGYTF.

This clonotype was seen a handful of times. V is TRBV10-3 and J is TRBJ2-5, with 13 bases identical to TRBD2. Germline values: CDR1 ENHRY, CDR2 SYGVKD. There are 15 residues in the CDR3. Trimming removed 4 bases from V and 5 bases from J; junction bases left unmatched: 4. The CDR3 bases are TGTGCCATCAGTGGCGGGACTAGCGGGATTGAGACCCAGTACTTC. Amino acids: CAISGGTSGIETQYF.

This clonotype was seen many times. The CDR3: CASVRGNTIYF. The CDR3 DNA sequence: TGTGCCAGCGTCAGGGGAAACACCATATATTTT. V usage is TRBV6-5 and J usage is TRBJ1-3; D gene ambiguous. CDR3 size: 11 residues. V was cut by 8 bases and J by 4 bases, with 6 bases left in between. From germline, CDR1 is MNHEY and CDR2 SVGAGI.

This clonotype was recorded a few times. The CDR3 sequence: CASTPGMGRSYEQYV. The CDR3 DNA is TGTGCCAGCACCCCGGGAATGGGCAGGAGCTACGAGCAGTACGTC. The chain joins TRBV28 to TRBJ2-7; possible D gene TRBD2, 5 bases. V was clipped by 7 bases and J by 3 bases, with 19 bases between them. The CDR3 runs to 15 residues. Germline V gives CDR1 MDHEN, CDR2 SYDVKM.

The V gene is TRBV30, the J gene TRBJ1-1; maybe TRBD1 (5 bases). This CDR3 has 15 residues. Germline CDR1 reads GTSNPN; CDR2 reads SVGIG (reference sequence). V was trimmed by 3 bases and J by 1 base, leaving 15 bases between them. The CDR3 coding sequence is TGTGCCTGGAGGCAATCGGGGCACCCGAACACTGAAGCTTTCTTT. Its protein product is CAWRQSGHPNTEAFF.

J is TRBJ1-5 and V is TRBV15; D might be TRBD1 (5 bases). The ends were cut back, 2 bases at V and 0 bases at J, with 8 bases in the middle. Germline CDR1 LNHNV, CDR2 YYDKDF (reference sequence). The CDR3 loop spans 15 amino acids. DNA for the CDR3: TGTGCCACCAGCAGATCTACAGGTAGCAATCAGCCCCAGCATTTT. Residues: CATSRSTGSNQPQHF.

The rearrangement uses TRBV28 and TRBJ2-3; D gene unclear. The CDR3 is made up of 13 amino acids. Trimming removed 7 bases from V and 1 base from J, with 9 bases in between. Germline V gene data show CDR1 as MDHEN and CDR2 as SYDVKM. The CDR3 sequence: CASTSGGTDTQYF. The DNA for the CDR3 is TGTGCCAGCACCTCTGGGGGCACAGATACGCAGTATTTT.

CDR3 DNA sequence: TGTGCCAGCAGCCAAATGGCCCGGGGCAGAGGAATGAACACTGAAGCTTTCTTT. Amino acid sequence: CASSQMARGRGMNTEAFF. The chain combines TRBV3-1 with TRBJ1-1; D perhaps matches TRBD1 (5 bases). The CDR3 runs 18 residues. Trimming took 2 bases from V and 0 from J, leaving 19 bases between them. CDR1 LGHDT and CDR2 YNNKEL come from the germline V gene (reference sequence).

This clonotype occurred a few times. The chain employs TRBV20-1 and TRBJ2-1; TRBD2 matches 9 bases. The V gene end was trimmed by 2 bases and the J gene end by 3 bases; junction bases not matched to a gene: 5. The CDR3 runs 15 residues. Germline-derived CDR1 and CDR2 are DFQATT and SNEGSKA (reference sequence). CDR3 nucleotide sequence: TGCAGTGCTAGAAATAGCGGGGGCCTCTACAATGAGCAGTTCTTC. Translated: CSARNSGGLYNEQFF.

This clonotype was counted between two and nine times. The rearrangement uses TRBV28 and TRBJ2-1; D ambiguous. The CDR3 sequence is 11 residues long. V lost 6 bases and J lost 10, with 10 bases in between. Per germline, CDR1 MDHEN and CDR2 SYDVKM. The DNA of the CDR3 is TGTGCCAGCAGCTCAGTTGGGGAGCAGTTCTTC. Translating it yields CASSSVGEQFF.

In its sample, this clonotype was seen many times. The rearrangement links TRBV6-2 or TRBV6-3 to TRBJ1-5; D may be TRBD1 (5 bases). Germline CDR1 reads MNHEY; CDR2 reads SVGEGT. This CDR3 has 16 residues. Trimming removed 0 bases at V and 0 bases at J, with 9 bases between. The CDR3 loop is CASSYSGTHSNQPQHF. The CDR3 DNA sequence: TGTGCCAGCAGTTACTCCGGGACGCATAGCAATCAGCCCCAGCATTTT.

This clonotype occurred many times. The CDR3 sequence: CATSRAPGEEQYV. Written as DNA, the CDR3 is TGTGCCACCAGCAGAGCCCCCGGGGAGGAGCAGTACGTC. The chain employs TRBV15 and TRBJ2-7; tentative D call: TRBD2 (5 bases). Germline lookup yields CDR1 LNHNV and CDR2 YYDKDF (reference sequence). The length of the CDR3 is 13 residues. Trimming stripped 1 base from V and 7 bases from J, with 11 bases between.

This clonotype was counted at least ten times. The rearrangement joins TRBV5-1 to TRBJ1-1; the match to TRBD1 covers 9 bases. The CDR3 consists of 16 residues. CDR1 and CDR2 (germline): SGHRS, YFSETQ. V lost 0 bases and J lost 5; bases outside the gene matches: 8. Written as DNA, the CDR3 is TGCGCCAGCAGCTTGGGGACAGGGGCCCGGAGGACTGAAGCTTTCTTT. As protein: CASSLGTGARRTEAFF.

The chain couples TRBV12-3 or TRBV12-4 to TRBJ2-7; D unclear. V lost 2 bases and J lost 3, with 8 bases in between. The CDR3 consists of 13 residues. CDR3 nucleotide sequence: TGTGCCAGCAGTTTAACACCGAACTACGAGCAGTACGTC. Protein product: CASSLTPNYEQYV.

The V and J genes are TRBV12-3 or TRBV12-4 and TRBJ1-1; D gene unclear. The CDR3 is made up of 12 amino acids. The CDR3 sequence: CATGSQNTEAFF. In DNA form, the CDR3 reads TGTGCTACGGGCAGCCAAAACACTGAAGCTTTCTTT.